One and the same sample provided the 32 T cell receptor beta chains below, sequenced in a study of blood T cell repertoires in COVID-19. Produced via immunoSEQ multiplex PCR; TCRdb's table is partial and in-frame only. Of fewer than 150,000 clones listed, around 88% are singletons. The sample consisted of peripheral blood. Receptors were obtained from a woman aged 45-60 years who had recovered from COVID-19.

J is TRBJ2-2 and V is TRBV4-1; 13 bases match TRBD2. After removal of 4 bases from V and 4 bases from J, the junction contained 9 bases not matched to a gene. Germline CDR1 reads MGHRA; CDR2 reads YSYEKL. This CDR3 comprises 18 residues. The CDR3 region has the DNA TGCGCCAGCAGCCTACTAGCGGGGGGGCCAGTTGGCACCGGGGAGCTGTTTTTT. It yields the protein CASSLLAGGPVGTGELFF.

The chain employs TRBV2 and TRBJ2-7; no firm D call. Trimming removed 8 bases from V and 6 bases from J, with 14 bases in between. This CDR3 is built from 12 residues. From germline, CDR1 is SNHLY and CDR2 FYNNEI. CDR3: CASASLIGEQYF. Written as DNA, the CDR3 is TGTGCCAGCGCTAGTCTCATAGGCGAGCAGTACTTC.

The rearrangement joins TRBV19 to TRBJ1-5, with no clear D. V was clipped by 3 bases and J by 5 bases, with 5 bases between them. This CDR3 has 12 amino acids. Germline V lookup: CDR1 LNHDA, CDR2 SQIVND (reference sequence). In DNA, the CDR3 is TGTGCCAGTAGTATTCGCGATCAGCCCCAGCATTTT. Translation gives CASSIRDQPQHF.

CDR3 sequence reads: CASSRGFGSQESYEQYF. Written as DNA, the CDR3 is TGTGCCAGCTCACGAGGGTTTGGCAGTCAGGAATCCTACGAGCAGTACTTC. The chain joins TRBV18 to TRBJ2-7, with D possibly being TRBD2 (5 bases). This CDR3 is built from 17 residues. Germline V lookup: CDR1 KGHSH, CDR2 LQKENI. Trimming removed 4 bases from V and 1 base from J, with 20 bases in between.

The CDR3 DNA reads as TGTGCCAGTAGTTACAGAACCGAAACTGAGCAGTACTTC. Translation gives CASSYRTETEQYF. The chain has TRBV19 and TRBJ2-7, with unresolved D. Germline V gene sequence: CDR1 LNHDA, CDR2 SQIVND (reference sequence). V was cut by 5 bases and J by 7 bases, with 15 bases left in between. The CDR3 totals 13 residues. Looking up the rest from reference TRBV19 and TRBJ2-7 gives the full variable domain: DGGITQSPKYLFRKEGQNVTLSCEQNLNHDAMYWYRQDPGQGLRLIYYSQIVNDFQKGDIAEGYSVSREKKESFPLTVTSAQKNPTAFYLCASSYRTETEQYFGPGTRLTVT.

Only a few counts were recorded for this clone. This rearrangement joins TRBV12-3 or TRBV12-4 to TRBJ1-3; the D is unclear. This CDR3 is built from 11 residues. V lost 3 bases to trimming and J lost 7 bases, with 4 bases between them. CDR3 nucleotide sequence: TGTGCCAGCAGTTTTATGAACACCATATATTTT. It translates to CASSFMNTIYF.

Here the CDR3 reads CASSYSMGGTEAFF. Written as DNA, the CDR3 is TGTGCCAGCAGTTACTCGATGGGGGGTACTGAAGCTTTCTTT. This sequence joins TRBV6-6 and TRBJ1-1; D is perhaps TRBD1 (5 bases). Trimming shortened V by 0 bases and J by 5 bases, and 10 bases separated the two germline ends. The length of the CDR3 is 14 residues. CDR1 is MNHNY, CDR2 SVGAGI, per germline (reference sequence).

V usage is TRBV5-1 and J usage is TRBJ2-1; 7 nucleotides line up with TRBD1. The CDR3 has 14 amino acids. Germline V CDR1 and CDR2: SGHRS, YFSETQ. The junction had 2 bases not matched to a gene; V was cut back by 5 bases and J by 0 bases. Written as DNA, the CDR3 is TGCGCCAGCAGGGGGACAGCCTCCTACAATGAGCAGTTCTTC. Translated: CASRGTASYNEQFF.

The rearrangement uses TRBV30 and TRBJ1-4, with a possible D match to TRBD1 (6 bases). Trimming took off 0 bases at V and 8 bases at J, with 13 bases between the two ends. Looked up from germline, CDR1 is GTSNPN and CDR2 is SVGIG (reference sequence). The CDR3 is 14 amino acids. The CDR3 bases are TGTGCCTGGAGTGTAGGGGGGGCCGGGGAAAAACTGTTTTTT. Translating it yields CAWSVGGAGEKLFF.

The chain recombines TRBV7-2 with TRBJ2-5; the match to TRBD2 covers 7 bases. The CDR3 loop spans 16 amino acids. V shed 5 bases, J shed 4 bases, and the junction held 13 bases outside the gene matches. Per the germline V gene, CDR1 is SGHTA and CDR2 is FQGNSA. CDR3 coding DNA: TGTGCCAGCAGCCCCCGAGGCGGTGCGGGAGTAGAGACCCAGTACTTC. Its protein product is CASSPRGGAGVETQYF. Drawing the rest from reference TRBV7-2 and TRBJ2-5, the complete variable domain is GAGVSQSPSNKVTEKGKDVELRCDPISGHTALYWYRQSLGQGLEFLIYFQGNSAPDKSGLPSDRFSAERTGGSVSTLTIQRTQQEDSAVYLCASSPRGGAGVETQYFGPGTRLLVL.

The chain couples TRBV23-1 to TRBJ2-7, with D possibly TRBD1 on 6 matching bases. TRBV23-1 is an ORF, and what it does is uncertain. V dropped 4 bases and J dropped 2 bases, with 12 bases sitting between them. This CDR3 has 14 residues. The CDR3 region is CASSRGHKAYEQYF. DNA for the CDR3: TGCGCCAGCAGTCGGGGACATAAGGCCTACGAGCAGTACTTC.

The genes are TRBV7-8 and TRBJ2-7, with 7 bases that match TRBD2. In germline, CDR1 is SGHVS, CDR2 FQNEAQ. Trimming took 5 bases from V and 7 from J; bases not matched to a gene: 5. There are 12 residues in the CDR3. CDR3 nucleotide sequence: TGTGCCAGCAGCACAGAGGGACTAGAGCAGTACTTC. It yields the protein CASSTEGLEQYF.

J is TRBJ2-1 and V is TRBV5-1; D is perhaps TRBD2 (6 bases). Germline CDR1 reads SGHRS; CDR2 reads YFSETQ. Trimming cost V 0 bases and J 9 bases, with 16 bases left between them. There are 15 residues in the CDR3. This CDR3 reads CASSLGGTVDGEQFF. The CDR3 DNA is TGCGCCAGCAGCTTGGGGGGGACTGTTGATGGTGAGCAGTTCTTC.

The chain carries TRBV11-3 and TRBJ2-4; D remains unclear. The germline V and J ends were trimmed by 1 base and 1 base, with 8 bases remaining between them. CDR3 size: 15 residues. From germline, CDR1 is SGHNT and CDR2 YENEEA. DNA for the CDR3: TGTGCCAGCAGCTTAGCTCTCGGGGCCAAAAACATTCAGTACTTC. Translating it yields CASSLALGAKNIQYF.

The CDR3 is CASSYRMVSGKGETQYF. For the CDR3, the DNA is TGCGCCAGCAGCTACCGGATGGTTAGCGGGAAGGGAGAGACCCAGTACTTC. The chain joins TRBV5-1 to TRBJ2-5; 8 bases agree with TRBD2. This CDR3 contains 17 residues. Germline assignment: CDR1 SGHRS and CDR2 YFSETQ. V lost 3 bases and J lost 4; bases outside the gene matches: 14.

In this sample, this clone turned up a few times. V and J are TRBV6-2 or TRBV6-3 and TRBJ2-7, with D possibly matching TRBD1 (6 bases). Trimming shortened V by 2 bases and J by 2 bases, and 10 bases separated the two germline ends. Germline V gene data show CDR1 as MNHEY and CDR2 as SVGEGT. The CDR3 spans 14 residues. The CDR3 loop is CASSYKEGAYEQYF. The CDR3 nucleotides read TGTGCCAGCAGTTACAAAGAGGGGGCCTACGAGCAGTACTTC.

The V call is TRBV4-1, the J call TRBJ1-1, with D hard to call. The CDR3 runs to 15 residues. The germline V gene encodes CDR1 MGHRA and CDR2 YSYEKL. The ends were cut back, 5 bases at V and 0 bases at J, with 13 bases in the middle. The CDR3 region has the DNA TGCGCCAGCAGCAACTCGGGAGTAATGAACACTGAAGCTTTCTTT. This codes for CASSNSGVMNTEAFF.

V usage is TRBV6-5 and J usage is TRBJ1-1, with TRBD1 identical over 8 bases. The CDR3 runs 15 residues. CDR1 MNHEY and CDR2 SVGAGI come from the germline V gene. The V segment lost 6 bases and the J segment 1 base; nucleotides outside the gene matches: 7. The DNA of the CDR3 is TGTGCCAGCAGATCCTACGGGACAGGGAACACTGAAGCTTTCTTT. This translates into CASRSYGTGNTEAFF.

This clone showed up just once. V is TRBV27 and J is TRBJ1-5, with D tentatively TRBD1 (5 bases). Germline CDR1 MNHEY, CDR2 SMNVEV (reference sequence). The CDR3 contains 14 residues. Trimming took off 11 bases at V and 3 bases at J, with 17 bases between the two ends. CDR3 sequence: CASNLGGSNQPQHF. CDR3 DNA sequence: TGTGCCTCCAACCTGGGGGGATCCAATCAGCCCCAGCATTTT.

This clone was observed once. The chain is built from TRBV19 and TRBJ2-1; D unresolved. Trimming stripped 5 bases from V and 0 bases from J, with 8 bases between. The CDR3 is 14 amino acids. Germline V gene sequence: CDR1 LNHDA, CDR2 SQIVND (reference sequence). This CDR3 is CASSGRTSYNEQFF. CDR3 nucleotides: TGTGCCAGTAGTGGGCGTACCTCCTACAATGAGCAGTTCTTC.

In regard to this clone: A junction end diverges from the germline sequence, so it may reflect a read error. This chain joins TRBV9 and TRBJ2-7; TRBD2 aligns across 11 bases. Germline V gives CDR1 SGDLS, CDR2 YYNGEE. The CDR3 is 14 amino acids. In DNA form, the CDR3 reads TGTGCCAGCAGCGTACTAGCGGGAGGTCCCGGCCAGGTCTTC. Encoded protein: CASSVLAGGPGQVF.

CDR3 sequence (DNA): TGTGCCAGCAGCCCGAGGGGGGGTAGCGGTACGAACACCGGGGAGCTGTTTTTT. Protein sequence: CASSPRGGSGTNTGELFF. The chain is built from TRBV7-9 and TRBJ2-2; tentatively, D is TRBD2 (7 bases). There are 18 residues in the CDR3. Trimming shortened V by 5 bases and J by 0 bases, and 19 bases separated the two germline ends. Germline loops: CDR1 SEHNR, CDR2 FQNEAQ (reference sequence).

The chain is built from TRBV5-4 and TRBJ2-7, with D possibly TRBD1 on 6 matching bases. Germline V lookup: CDR1 SGHNT, CDR2 YYREEE (reference sequence). This CDR3 is built from 16 residues. Trimming pared 3 bases from V and 2 bases from J, leaving 18 bases between. The CDR3 nucleotides are TGTGCCAGCAGCTCACTTACCGGGACACCTGCCTACGAGCAGTACTTC. Residues: CASSSLTGTPAYEQYF.

The gene calls are TRBV2 and TRBJ1-2, with a weak D call TRBD1 (5 bases). The CDR3 is 13 residues long. V was trimmed by 10 bases and J by 5 bases, leaving 17 bases between them. CDR1 is SNHLY, CDR2 FYNNEI, per germline. For the CDR3, the DNA is TGTGCCATTTCCCCGGGGGAGGATTATGGCTACACCTTC. Its translation is CAISPGEDYGYTF.

The rearrangement joins TRBV9 to TRBJ2-2; D unclear. The V end was cut by 0 bases, the J end by 4 bases, with 10 bases between. Germline-derived CDR1 and CDR2 are SGDLS and YYNGEE. The CDR3 is 15 amino acids. Here the CDR3 reads CASSVGSVGTGELFF. CDR3 coding DNA: TGTGCCAGCAGCGTAGGGAGCGTGGGCACCGGGGAGCTGTTTTTT.

In DNA form, the CDR3 reads TGTGCCAGCAGCTTTTATAACTCTGGGGCCAACGTCCTGACTTTC. This encodes CASSFYNSGANVLTF. The genes are TRBV13 and TRBJ2-6, with D unresolved. CDR1 and CDR2 from the germline V gene are PRHDT and FYEKMQ (reference sequence). V shed 3 bases and J shed 0 bases, with 6 bases lying between them. CDR3 size: 15 residues.

V usage is TRBV6-6 and J usage is TRBJ1-2, with D possibly TRBD1 on 5 matching bases. Germline lookup yields CDR1 MNHNY and CDR2 SVGAGI (reference sequence). V was shortened by 6 bases and J by 3 bases, with 11 bases between the two germline ends. The CDR3 is 13 residues long. The chain's CDR3 is CASRNTGDYGYTF. CDR3 bases: TGTGCCAGCAGGAACACAGGAGACTATGGCTACACCTTC.

The genes are TRBV7-2 and TRBJ2-7; 9 bases are shared with TRBD2. Trimming took 5 bases from V and 4 from J; bases not matched to a gene: 9. The CDR3 has 15 residues. CDR1 and CDR2 from the germline V gene are SGHTA and FQGNSA. The DNA of the CDR3 is TGTGCCAGCAGCCCAGGACTAGCGTTTGCTTACGAGCAGTACTTC. Residues: CASSPGLAFAYEQYF.

The CDR3 DNA sequence: TGTGCCAGCAGTTTGCCAGGGGCTATCGATACGCAGTATTTT. Translated: CASSLPGAIDTQYF. The genes are TRBV28 and TRBJ2-3; a weak D match, TRBD1 (6 bases). This CDR3 comprises 14 residues. CDR1 and CDR2 (germline): MDHEN, SYDVKM. V dropped 3 bases and J dropped 6 bases, with 13 bases sitting between them.

The V gene is TRBV6-5, the J gene TRBJ2-3; possible D gene TRBD2, 5 bases. V lost 2 bases to trimming and J lost 6 bases, with 9 bases between them. The germline V gene has CDR1 MNHEY and CDR2 SVGAGI. The length of the CDR3 is 13 residues. The CDR3 bases are TGTGCCAGCAGTTACCGAGGGCGTGATACGCAGTATTTT. It translates to CASSYRGRDTQYF.

The rearrangement joins TRBV5-6 to TRBJ1-1, with D hard to call. The CDR3 is 12 amino acids. Germline-derived CDR1 and CDR2 are SGHDT and YYEEEE. The V end lost 1 base, the J end lost 5 bases, and 6 bases lay between the germline ends. The CDR3 reads CASSLYRTEAFF. CDR3 nucleotide sequence: TGTGCCAGCAGCTTGTATCGGACTGAAGCTTTCTTT.

The chain uses TRBV4-1 and TRBJ1-4; D unresolved. Germline V CDR1 and CDR2: MGHRA, YSYEKL. V lost 3 bases and J 11 bases, leaving 7 bases between the germline ends. This CDR3 is built from 11 residues. CDR3 DNA: TGCGCCAGCAGCCAGTCCGGGAAACTGTTTTTT. Translation: CASSQSGKLFF.